The 5 T cell receptor beta chains below all came from one sample that was sequenced in a study of HIV-infected patients and healthy controls. Reverse transcription used around 480 ng RNA and constant-region primers for alpha and beta. Separate chain-specific third strand synthesis with multiplexing indices produced the alpha and beta libraries. MiXCR, run by TCRdb on the 5' RACE reads, gives a single entry per CDR3 protein. The repertoire consists of 15,000 to 20,000 distinct CDR3 sequences, with approximately 9.6% occurring once and the leading ten covering approximately 2.5%. Whole blood was used without fractionation, so all unsorted peripheral T cells were included. The source material was blood. These receptors were obtained from an adult in good health.

This clonotype was recorded many times. The V gene is TRBV2, the J gene TRBJ1-5; the D is unclear. CDR1 SNHLY and CDR2 FYNNEI come from the germline V gene. Between the trimmed V and J ends, which lost 7 bases and 7 bases, there was a span of 14 bases. This CDR3 contains 13 residues. In nucleotides, the CDR3 is TGTGCCAGCACACGGGCCCCTGGCCAGCCCCAGCATTTT. Protein product: CASTRAPGQPQHF.

The chain joins TRBV19 to TRBJ2-7; D unresolved. The V end was cut by 4 bases, the J end by 0 bases, with 7 bases between. Germline loops: CDR1 LNHDA, CDR2 SQIVND (reference sequence). The CDR3 is 13 amino acids. CDR3 loop: CASSTGPSYEQYF. The CDR3 DNA follows: TGTGCCAGTAGTACCGGGCCCTCCTACGAGCAGTACTTC.

The chain carries TRBV5-6 and TRBJ1-6; tentative D call: TRBD1 (5 bases). The ends were cut back, 0 bases at V and 7 bases at J, with 8 bases in the middle. There are 14 residues in the CDR3. Per germline, CDR1 SGHDT and CDR2 YYEEEE. Here the CDR3 DNA reads TGTGCCAGCAGCTTGGGGGGCACGAATTCACCCCTCCACTTT. Protein: CASSLGGTNSPLHF. The full variable domain, with the rest looked up from reference TRBV5-6 and TRBJ1-6, is DAGVTQSPTHLIKTRGQQVTLRCSPKSGHDTVSWYQQALGQGPQFIFQYYEEEERQRGNFPDRFSGHQFPNYSSELNVNALLLGDSALYLCASSLGGTNSPLHFGNGTRLTVT.

This clonotype appeared many times. The rearrangement links TRBV6-2 or TRBV6-3 to TRBJ2-1; D is ambiguous. The CDR3 extends over 13 amino acids. Trimming shortened V by 2 bases and J by 3 bases, and 5 bases separated the two germline ends. Germline CDR1 and CDR2: MNHEY and SVGEGT. CDR3 sequence: CASSYKDYNEQFF. The CDR3 DNA is TGTGCCAGCAGTTACAAGGACTACAATGAGCAGTTCTTC.

This clonotype is deemed medium-sized (0.01 to 0.1%). The chain has TRBV20-1 and TRBJ2-1, with 8 bases matching TRBD2. The CDR3 extends over 17 amino acids. V lost 0 bases and J lost 4; bases outside the gene matches: 11. The germline CDR1 and CDR2 sequences are DFQATT and SNEGSKA (reference sequence). CDR3 amino acids: CSAREAGTRNLYNEQFF. As DNA, the CDR3 is TGCAGTGCTAGAGAGGCAGGGACTAGAAATCTTTACAATGAGCAGTTCTTC.